One T cell receptor beta chain is described in this entry. The antigen is not known. This CDR3 region has 14 residues. Germline loops: CDR1 LNHDA, CDR2 SQIVND (reference sequence). The germline V and J ends were trimmed by 5 bases and 6 bases, with 11 bases remaining between them. The entry originates in a study of cytomegalovirus exposure and HLA in healthy donors. Notes on the study in general: HLA-A and HLA-B allele assignments for most subjects were reportedly predicted accurately using TCR beta sequences. 87-base-pair reads could not separate some V segments, including TRBV6-2 and TRBV6-3.

The study ran its PCR with 60 Vbeta and 13 Jbeta primers. TCRdb's table, derived via immunoSEQ multiplex PCR, lists solely in-frame clones and lacks some. This table holds 55,000 or so clones, around 66% found once. The specimen was PBMCs. J is TRBJ1-6 and V is TRBV19, with a weak D call TRBD1 (6 bases). This TCR came from a man aged 18 to 35 in good health and CMV-seronegative. This CDR3 is CASSLQGSNSPLHF. CDR3 bases: TGTGCCAGTAGTCTCCAGGGGAGTAATTCACCCCTCCACTTT.